A selection of T cell receptor beta chains follows, all from one sample in a study of OX40 agonist ivuxolimab in advanced cancers. Only in-frame clones appear in the TCRdb table, and some are missing; sequencing was by immunoSEQ multiplex PCR. Counted here are just under 75,000 clones, 80% to 95% occurring once; the ten biggest clones make up around 0.4%. The sequencing here drew on CD4+ or CD8+ T cells sorted from blood, taken in a trial of the OX40 agonist ivuxolimab. The receptors were sampled from an adult with an advanced solid tumor such as melanoma, head and neck, liver or kidney cancer. CDR3s include the opening cysteine and the closing phenylalanine or tryptophan. D genes are given only for firm matches. Rows may omit the clone size; those that give it use once, few, many or a size class.

j_call d_call v_call clone_size cdr3_nt cdr3_aa
TRBJ1-1 NA TRBV6-6 NA TGTGCCAGCAGTGGAGCGCGCACTGAAGCTTTCTTT CASSGARTEAFF
TRBJ2-4 NA TRBV11-2 once TGTGCCAGCAGCTTTTGGGGTCAGGGCTTCTTAGCCAAAAACATTCAGTACTTC CASSFWGQGFLAKNIQYF
TRBJ2-5 TRBD2 TRBV5-4 NA TGTGCCAGCAGCTTTACCGGACTAGACCAAGAGACCCAGTACTTC CASSFTGLDQETQYF
TRBJ1-2 NA TRBV5-1 NA TGCGCCAGCAGCTTGGCCGGCAGGGAAGTTCGTGGCTACACCTTC CASSLAGREVRGYTF
TRBJ1-4 TRBD1 TRBV5-6 NA TGTGCCAGCAGCGCCCGTGACAGGGTACCAGGAGAAAAACTGTTTTTT CASSARDRVPGEKLFF
TRBJ1-2 NA TRBV5-8 NA TGTGCCAGCAGCTTGGGATTCGGTTTTCACGGCTACACCTTC CASSLGFGFHGYTF
TRBJ2-7 TRBD2 TRBV10-3 NA TGTGCCATCGGACGGACTAGCGGGGGTAGCTCCTACGAGCAGTACTTC CAIGRTSGGSSYEQYF
TRBJ2-7 NA TRBV9 NA TGTGCCAGCAGCGTCTTGGGGGAGAGCATCTACGAGCAGTACTTC CASSVLGESIYEQYF
TRBJ2-2 TRBD2 TRBV27 NA TGTGCCAGCAGGCCTGGAAGCGGGAGGGCCCCTCACACCGGGGAGCTGTTTTTT CASRPGSGRAPHTGELFF
TRBJ1-4 TRBD1 TRBV7-9 NA TGTGCCAGCAGCTTAGGATGGACAGGGGGCCGTACGGATGAAAAACTGTTTTTT CASSLGWTGGRTDEKLFF
TRBJ1-2 NA TRBV6-6 once TGTGCCAGCAGTTACTCGGAGGCAGGGAGTGGCTATGGCTACACCTTC CASSYSEAGSGYGYTF
TRBJ2-7 NA TRBV27 once TGTGCCAGCAGTTTGCGGTGGGCGGGGACTGGGGAGCAGTACTTC CASSLRWAGTGEQYF
TRBJ2-3 NA TRBV29-1 NA TGCAGCGTTGGGGGGAGCCTAAGCACAGATACGCAGTATTTT CSVGGSLSTDTQYF
TRBJ1-1 TRBD1 TRBV5-5 NA TGTGCCAGCAGCTCCGGGACAGGGGCAATGAGCACTGAAGCTTTCTTT CASSSGTGAMSTEAFF